Presented here are 32 T cell receptor beta chains from one specimen sequenced in a study of CD8+CD57+ T cells in acquired aplastic anemia (dated by TCRdb to 2016 to 2018). The patients picked for sequencing were ones in whom flow cytometry had shown an expansion of CD8+CD57+ cells. The instrument was an Illumina HiSeq 2000. Genomic DNA was used as template for profiling of TCR beta VDJ combinations and CDR3 sequences. TCRdb handled the public reads itself, with Q25 trimming in fastp and clone calling in MiXCR, and kept productive beta chains. Rows are unified per CDR3 protein, each entry keeping the most common DNA and genes. For this sample there are under 350,000 distinct CDR3 sequences; 45% to 65% appear just once. The top ten clones comprise approximately 1.2% of the sample. Sequenced material: sorted CD4+, CD8+, or CD8+CD57+ T cells (not recorded which) from PBMCs. The receptor set was obtained from a human donor with aplastic anemia.

This clonotype was observed many times. The chain is built from TRBV5-1 and TRBJ2-1; 8 bases are a match to TRBD2. CDR3 length: 14 amino acids. J gave up 4 bases and V 4 bases, and 4 bases lay outside the gene matches. The germline V gene encodes CDR1 SGHRS and CDR2 YFSETQ. The CDR3 spells CASSVASGYNEQFF. In DNA, the CDR3 is TGCGCCAGCAGCGTCGCTAGCGGGTACAATGAGCAGTTCTTC.

This clonotype appeared many times. V and J are TRBV20-1 and TRBJ2-4, with TRBD2 as a possible D gene (5 bases). This CDR3 contains 13 residues. Deletions cut 0 bases from V and 11 bases from J, with 14 bases between. Germline V CDR1 and CDR2: DFQATT, SNEGSKA (reference sequence). CDR3 sequence: CSAREQAIGVQYF. The DNA of the CDR3 is TGCAGTGCTAGAGAACAAGCAATCGGGGTTCAGTACTTC.

The V gene is TRBV12-3 or TRBV12-4, the J gene TRBJ1-5; D may be TRBD1 (5 bases). CDR3 length: 12 residues. The V end lost 3 bases, the J end lost 7 bases, and 7 bases lay between the germline ends. CDR3 loop: CASSLGGQPQHF. In DNA, the CDR3 is TGTGCCAGCAGTTTGGGGGGACAGCCCCAGCATTTT.

The V call is TRBV7-3, the J call TRBJ1-4; D uncertain. This CDR3 spans 14 amino acids. V was shortened by 4 bases and J by 5 bases, with 11 bases between the two germline ends. Germline V gene lookup returns CDR1 SGHTA and CDR2 FQGTGA. The CDR3 DNA reads as TGTGCCAGCAGCTGGGTGGTGGGGAATGAAAAACTGTTTTTT. Encoded protein: CASSWVVGNEKLFF.

The sample holds a few counts of this clonotype. V is TRBV20-1 and J is TRBJ1-6; D not certain. CDR3 length: 13 amino acids. The V end lost 3 bases, the J end lost 10 bases, and 13 bases lay between the germline ends. CDR1 is DFQATT, CDR2 SNEGSKA, per germline (reference sequence). The CDR3 DNA is TGCAGTGCTAGTCGGGGTCTGCAGTCACCCCTCCACTTT. Its translation is CSASRGLQSPLHF.

The chain carries TRBV13 and TRBJ2-1; 12 nucleotides align to TRBD2. This CDR3 is 15 amino acids long. Germline V lookup: CDR1 PRHDT, CDR2 FYEKMQ (reference sequence). Germline trimming cut 5 bases from V and 6 bases from J; bases unmatched to any gene: 5. The CDR3 here is CASSQTSGSVNEQFF. The CDR3 bases are TGTGCCAGCAGCCAGACTAGCGGGAGTGTCAATGAGCAGTTCTTC.

A word on this clonotype: Possible read error: a much larger clone is one base away. This is likely a read error, given that the CDR3 carries no conserved phenylalanine or tryptophan at its end. This chain joins TRBV28 and TRBJ2-7; weak D call: TRBD2 (6 bases). The CDR3 has 14 residues. The V gene lost 10 bases and the J gene lost 7 bases, with 23 bases spanning the gap. Looked up from germline, CDR1 is MDHEN and CDR2 is SYDVKM. CDR3 sequence: CATASAGALGEQYS. The DNA for the CDR3 is TGTGCCACCGCTTCAGCGGGTGCCCTCGGAGAGCAGTACTCC.

This rearrangement joins TRBV20-1 to TRBJ2-7; D is ambiguous. The ends were cut back, 2 bases at V and 4 bases at J, with 18 bases in the middle. This CDR3 is built from 15 residues. Germline V gene data show CDR1 as DFQATT and CDR2 as SNEGSKA (reference sequence). The CDR3 DNA reads as TGCAGTGCTAGAAGTCCACATGGTATTAAATACGAGCAGTACTTC. As protein: CSARSPHGIKYEQYF.

There are many counts of this clonotype. V gene TRBV5-1 combines with J gene TRBJ2-1, with 7 bases identical to TRBD1. The V gene end was trimmed by 0 bases and the J gene end by 6 bases; junction bases not matched to a gene: 9. Germline-derived CDR1 and CDR2 are SGHRS and YFSETQ. There are 16 residues in the CDR3. CDR3 sequence: CASSLGLRDSSNEQFF. The DNA for the CDR3 is TGCGCCAGCAGCTTGGGCCTCCGGGACAGTTCCAATGAGCAGTTCTTC.

The rearrangement uses TRBV20-1 and TRBJ2-3; D is undetermined. V gave up 0 bases and J gave up 0 bases, with 10 bases separating them. Germline-derived CDR1 and CDR2 are DFQATT and SNEGSKA (reference sequence). CDR3 length: 15 residues. The CDR3 coding sequence is TGCAGTGCTAGAGATGCCAGCGCTAGCACAGATACGCAGTATTTT. Translating gives CSARDASASTDTQYF.

This clonotype was seen only once. A read error may explain this, as a much larger clone is one base away. The chain employs TRBV3-1 and TRBJ1-1; 8 nucleotides line up with TRBD1. V shed 4 bases, J shed 7 bases, and the junction held 8 bases outside the gene matches. In germline, CDR1 is LGHDT, CDR2 YNNKEL (reference sequence). The CDR3 consists of 14 residues. The CDR3 coding sequence is TGTGCCAGCAGCCCAGGGGACAGGTCCTATGAAGCTTTCTTT. It encodes CASSPGDRSYEAFF.

CDR3 residues: CASRASGGSQETQYF. Written as DNA, the CDR3 is TGTGCCAGCAGGGCTAGCGGGGGGTCTCAAGAGACCCAGTACTTC. V gene TRBV7-8 combines with J gene TRBJ2-5; 11 bases fit TRBD2. V gave up 6 bases and J gave up 2 bases; unmatched junction bases: 5. The germline V gene has CDR1 SGHVS and CDR2 FQNEAQ. CDR3 size: 15 residues.

As for this clonotype: One end of the junction fails to match germline, which may point to a read error. The gene calls are TRBV29-1 and TRBJ1-1; 12 positions match TRBD1. Germline lookup yields CDR1 SQVTM and CDR2 ANQGSEA. The CDR3 has 18 residues. CDR3 DNA: TGCAGCGGAGGTCGGGACAGGGGGCCTGTAGAGAGGAACACTGAAGTTTTCTTT. Translation gives CSGGRDRGPVERNTEVFF.

Many counts were recorded for this clonotype. The genes are TRBV6-6 and TRBJ1-2; D is unclear. The CDR3 has 13 amino acids. Looked up from germline, CDR1 is MNHNY and CDR2 is SVGAGI (reference sequence). Deletions cut 0 bases from V and 7 bases from J, with 9 bases between. As DNA, the CDR3 is TGTGCCAGCAGTTACTCCCTCTCGGCTGGCTACACCTTC. Encoded protein: CASSYSLSAGYTF.

In regard to this clonotype: A much larger clone sits a single nucleotide away, making a read error possible. The V call is TRBV7-9, the J call TRBJ2-7; 7 bases fit TRBD2. With V trimmed by 1 base and J by 3 bases, 12 bases remained unmatched. The length of the CDR3 is 17 residues. The germline V gene encodes CDR1 SEHNR and CDR2 FQNEAQ (reference sequence). The chain's CDR3 is CASSLGGGSGALYEQYF. The CDR3 region has the DNA TGTGCCAGCAGCTTAGGGGGGGGTAGCGGAGCCCTCTACGAGCAGTACTTC.

This clonotype showed up just once. This chain uses TRBV12-3 or TRBV12-4 with TRBJ1-2; D gene unclear. The CDR3 contains 13 residues. V was trimmed by 5 bases and J by 2 bases, leaving 9 bases between them. The CDR3 DNA reads TGTGCCAGCAGTGAACAGCCAAACTATGGCTACACCTTC. Amino acid sequence: CASSEQPNYGYTF.

V is TRBV7-3 and J is TRBJ2-1, with D possibly matching TRBD2 (5 bases). This CDR3 has 15 residues. Germline values: CDR1 SGHTA, CDR2 FQGTGA. The V and J ends lost 2 bases and 5 bases respectively, with 13 bases between them. This CDR3 reads CASSLSRSGHNEQFF. CDR3 DNA sequence: TGTGCCAGCAGCTTATCCAGGAGCGGCCACAATGAGCAGTTCTTC.

The chain carries TRBV10-1 and TRBJ1-3; D remains unclear. The CDR3 extends over 14 amino acids. Per the germline V gene, CDR1 is WNHNN and CDR2 is SYGVQD (reference sequence). The V gene lost 3 bases and the J gene lost 1 base, with 7 bases spanning the gap. The CDR3 region has the DNA TGCGCCAGCAGTGAAGTGGAGTCTGGAAACACCATATATTTT. It yields the protein CASSEVESGNTIYF.

The rearrangement joins TRBV19 to TRBJ2-3, with D possibly matching TRBD1 (5 bases). CDR1 and CDR2 from the germline V gene are LNHDA and SQIVND (reference sequence). The CDR3 consists of 15 residues. V lost 4 bases, J lost 2 bases, and 13 bases lay in between. DNA for the CDR3: TGTGCCAGTAGTAGTAGACAGAGGTACACAGATACGCAGTATTTT. Amino acid sequence: CASSSRQRYTDTQYF.

The CDR3 DNA reads as TGCGCCAGCAGCGCCGCCGGGAGGGGGGGAGAGACCCAGTACTTC. As protein: CASSAAGRGGETQYF. The chain couples TRBV5-1 to TRBJ2-5; 8 nucleotides agree with TRBD2. In germline, CDR1 is SGHRS, CDR2 YFSETQ. Unmatched junction bases numbered 9, after V lost 4 bases and J lost 4 bases. The CDR3 contains 15 residues.

This clonotype was counted many times. This rearrangement joins TRBV6-1 to TRBJ1-4; D perhaps matches TRBD1 (5 bases). Deletions cut 2 bases from V and 6 bases from J, with 22 bases between. CDR3 length equals 18 residues. Germline values: CDR1 MNHNS, CDR2 SASEGT. Here the CDR3 reads CASSESAWDAQRDEKLFF. The CDR3 DNA sequence: TGTGCCAGCAGTGAATCGGCGTGGGACGCCCAGAGGGATGAAAAACTGTTTTTT.

The chain carries TRBV6-5 and TRBJ2-7; no firm D call. Germline CDR1 is MNHEY and CDR2 is SVGAGI. V was cut by 5 bases and J by 4 bases, with 6 bases left in between. The CDR3 totals 11 residues. The CDR3 loop reads CASSKLYEQYF. DNA for the CDR3: TGTGCCAGCAGTAAACTTTACGAGCAGTACTTC.

Remarks on this clonotype: Germline and junction disagree at one end, which may indicate a read error. The chain couples TRBV7-9 to TRBJ1-1, with D possibly being TRBD1 (6 bases). The germline V gene encodes CDR1 SEHNR and CDR2 FQNEAQ (reference sequence). The CDR3 sequence is 11 residues long. The CDR3 sequence: CASSFVQGSVF. The CDR3 bases are TGTGCCAGCAGCTTCGTTCAGGGGAGCGTCTTT.

The chain combines TRBV6-5 with TRBJ2-3; 9 bases are a match to TRBD1. The trim removed 0 bases at V and 3 bases at J, leaving 4 bases unmatched. This CDR3 region has 16 residues. Germline V gives CDR1 MNHEY, CDR2 SVGAGI. The CDR3 loop is CASSYSTGGVTDTQYF. The CDR3 DNA is TGTGCCAGCAGTTACTCGACAGGGGGGGTTACAGATACGCAGTATTTT.

The V and J genes are TRBV9 and TRBJ2-5; 7 nucleotides agree with TRBD1. Germline V gene sequence: CDR1 SGDLS, CDR2 YYNGEE. This CDR3 has 14 residues. Trimming cost V 0 bases and J 5 bases; bases outside gene matches: 4. The CDR3 bases are TGTGCCAGCAGCGTAGGTAGGGGGCGGGAGACCCAGTACTTC. Translating it yields CASSVGRGRETQYF.

V is TRBV7-2 and J is TRBJ1-1; D not resolved. Germline CDR1 and CDR2: SGHTA and FQGNSA. V was pared by 3 bases and J by 3 bases, with 8 bases between. CDR3 length: 13 amino acids. CDR3 in DNA: TGTGCCAGCAGCTTGGGCGGGCACACTGAAGCTTTCTTT. This gives the protein CASSLGGHTEAFF.

The chain is built from TRBV29-1 and TRBJ1-1, with no clear D. The germline gives CDR1 SQVTM, CDR2 ANQGSEA. The V end lost 7 bases, the J end lost 1 base, and 13 bases lay between the germline ends. The CDR3 has 13 residues. Here the CDR3 DNA reads TGCAGCGCCGCGTATTTGGCGAACACTGAAGCTTTCTTT. Its translation is CSAAYLANTEAFF.

This clonotype was recorded a few times. V usage is TRBV5-1 and J usage is TRBJ2-7; TRBD2 agrees at 9 bases. After removal of 3 bases from V and 5 bases from J, the junction contained 9 bases not matched to a gene. The CDR3 consists of 15 residues. Germline loops: CDR1 SGHRS, CDR2 YFSETQ. For the CDR3, the DNA is TGCGCCAGCAGCTCTCAAGCGGGGGGTCCCCACGAGCAGTACTTC. It is translated as CASSSQAGGPHEQYF. The full variable domain, completed using reference TRBV5-1 and TRBJ2-7, is KAGVTQTPRYLIKTRGQQVTLSCSPISGHRSVSWYQQTPGQGLQFLFEYFSETQRNKGNFPGRFSGRQFSNSRSEMNVSTLELGDSALYLCASSSQAGGPHEQYFGPGTRLTVT.

The chain recombines TRBV9 with TRBJ1-1; 8 bases match TRBD1. Trimming removed 4 bases from V and 1 base from J; junction bases left unmatched: 15. Germline V gene data show CDR1 as SGDLS and CDR2 as YYNGEE. This CDR3 comprises 18 residues. In nucleotides, the CDR3 is TGTGCCAGCAGCACAGGGACAGGTGAACTTGGACCGAACACTGAAGCTTTCTTT. It translates to CASSTGTGELGPNTEAFF.

This clonotype was detected only a few times. The chain carries TRBV10-3 and TRBJ2-7; D is unclear. Trimming shortened V by 2 bases and J by 0 bases, and 8 bases separated the two germline ends. Germline assignment: CDR1 ENHRY and CDR2 SYGVKD. The CDR3 covers 14 residues. CDR3 DNA: TGTGCCATCAGTGAGACAGCGACCTCCTACGAGCAGTACTTC. This gives the protein CAISETATSYEQYF.

This clonotype was seen ten or more times. The rearrangement links TRBV5-6 to TRBJ2-1, with 14 bases identical to TRBD2. V trimming: 4 bases; J trimming: 8 bases; junction bases outside the gene matches: 8. Germline CDR1 SGHDT, CDR2 YYEEEE. The CDR3 is made up of 16 amino acids. CDR3 coding DNA: TGTGCCAGCAGCACTGGACTAGCGGGAGGACTCGATGAGCAGTTCTTC. Translation: CASSTGLAGGLDEQFF.

The CDR3 region is CSAARRGIGATDTQYF. The CDR3 DNA sequence: TGCAGTGCTGCTAGGAGGGGCATAGGGGCCACAGATACGCAGTATTTT. The chain employs TRBV20-1 and TRBJ2-3; perhaps TRBD2 as D (6 bases). Germline CDR1 is DFQATT and CDR2 is SNEGSKA (reference sequence). V was pared by 5 bases and J by 2 bases, with 20 bases between. The CDR3 extends over 16 amino acids.